This T cell receptor beta chain was identified in a study of T-cell reconstitution after alpha-beta-depleted transplantation in children. Study-wide points: Elevated TCRbeta diversity at day 60 was traced, in some patients, to surviving recipient T cells and thymic progenitors. Reportedly, roughly two months post-transplant, alpha-beta T cells arose from several hundred expanded graft clones. Newly produced T cells mostly provided counts and TCRbeta diversity after one year, as hyperexpanded clones declined.

This clonotype was counted only a few times. Its antigen is not identified. CDR1 is DFQATT, CDR2 SNEGSKA, per germline (reference sequence). CDR3 length: 14 residues. V was trimmed by 3 bases and J by 4 bases, leaving 14 bases between them. Library preparation (for TCRbeta) was performed with unique molecular identifiers. From the PCR reads, TCRdb called clonotypes with MiXCR, one entry per CDR3 protein. The data hold a few hundred thousand distinct CDR3 sequences, with 27% observed a single time. The specimen comprised PBMCs, sampled before TCRalphabeta/CD19-depleted stem cell transplant. This sequence joins TRBV20-1 and TRBJ2-3; D is possibly TRBD2 (5 bases). This TCR came from a boy younger than two with Wiskott-Aldrich syndrome, due to receive a stem cell transplant. The CDR3 sequence: CSASRLAEADTQYF. The CDR3 nucleotides are TGCAGTGCTAGCAGGCTAGCTGAAGCAGATACGCAGTATTTT.